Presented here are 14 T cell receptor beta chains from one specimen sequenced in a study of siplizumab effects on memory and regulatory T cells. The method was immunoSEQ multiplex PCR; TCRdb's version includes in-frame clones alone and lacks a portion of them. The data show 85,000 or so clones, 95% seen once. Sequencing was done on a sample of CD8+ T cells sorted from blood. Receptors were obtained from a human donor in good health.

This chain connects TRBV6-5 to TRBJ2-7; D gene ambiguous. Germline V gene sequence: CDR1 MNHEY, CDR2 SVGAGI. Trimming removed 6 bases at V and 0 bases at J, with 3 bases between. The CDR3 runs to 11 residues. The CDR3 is CASSHSYEQYF. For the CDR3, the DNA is TGTGCCAGCAGCCACTCCTACGAGCAGTACTTC.

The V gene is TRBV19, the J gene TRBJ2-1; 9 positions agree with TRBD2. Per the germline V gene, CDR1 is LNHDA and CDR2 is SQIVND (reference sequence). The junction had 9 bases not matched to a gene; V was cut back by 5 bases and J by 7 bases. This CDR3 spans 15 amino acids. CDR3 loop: CASSYGGRARNEQFF. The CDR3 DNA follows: TGTGCCAGTAGTTACGGCGGGAGGGCGCGTAATGAGCAGTTCTTC.

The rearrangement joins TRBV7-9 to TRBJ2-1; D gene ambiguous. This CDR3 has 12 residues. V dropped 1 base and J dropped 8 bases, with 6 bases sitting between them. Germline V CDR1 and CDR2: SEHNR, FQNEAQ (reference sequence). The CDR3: CASSLGVYEQFF. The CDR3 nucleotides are TGTGCCAGCAGCTTAGGGGTTTATGAGCAGTTCTTC.

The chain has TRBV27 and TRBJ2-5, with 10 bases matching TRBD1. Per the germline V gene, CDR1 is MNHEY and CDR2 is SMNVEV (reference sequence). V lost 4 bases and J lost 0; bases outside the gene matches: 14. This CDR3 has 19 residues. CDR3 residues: CASSSRAKTGGFHQETQYF. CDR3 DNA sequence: TGTGCCAGCAGTTCCCGAGCCAAGACAGGGGGCTTTCACCAAGAGACCCAGTACTTC.

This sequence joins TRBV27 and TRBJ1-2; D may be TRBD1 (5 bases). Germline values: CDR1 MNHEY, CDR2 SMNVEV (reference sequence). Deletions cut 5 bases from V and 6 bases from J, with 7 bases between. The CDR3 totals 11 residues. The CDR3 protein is CASSRGDGYTF. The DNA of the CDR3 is TGTGCCAGCAGTCGGGGGGATGGCTACACCTTC.

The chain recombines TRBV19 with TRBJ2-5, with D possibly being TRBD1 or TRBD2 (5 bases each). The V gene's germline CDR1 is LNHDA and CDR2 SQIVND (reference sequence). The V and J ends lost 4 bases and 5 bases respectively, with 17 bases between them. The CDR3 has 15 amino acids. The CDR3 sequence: CASSTPRDLRETQYF. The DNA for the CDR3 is TGTGCCAGTAGTACTCCCCGGGACCTTAGGGAGACCCAGTACTTC.

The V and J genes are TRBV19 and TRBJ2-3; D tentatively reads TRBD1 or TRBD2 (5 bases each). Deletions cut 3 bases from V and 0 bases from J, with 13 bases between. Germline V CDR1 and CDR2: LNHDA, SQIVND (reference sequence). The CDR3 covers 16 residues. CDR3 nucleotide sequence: TGTGCCAGTAGTATCTACGGGGCTACTAGCACAGATACGCAGTATTTT. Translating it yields CASSIYGATSTDTQYF. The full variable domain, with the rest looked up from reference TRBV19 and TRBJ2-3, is DGGITQSPKYLFRKEGQNVTLSCEQNLNHDAMYWYRQDPGQGLRLIYYSQIVNDFQKGDIAEGYSVSREKKESFPLTVTSAQKNPTAFYLCASSIYGATSTDTQYFGPGTRLTVL.

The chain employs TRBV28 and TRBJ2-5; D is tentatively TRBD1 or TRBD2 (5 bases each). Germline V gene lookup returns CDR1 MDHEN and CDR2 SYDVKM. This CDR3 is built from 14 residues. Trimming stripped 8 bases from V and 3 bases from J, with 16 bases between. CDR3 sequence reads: CASSSSGTEETQYF. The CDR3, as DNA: TGTGCCAGCTCCTCCTCGGGGACGGAAGAGACCCAGTACTTC.

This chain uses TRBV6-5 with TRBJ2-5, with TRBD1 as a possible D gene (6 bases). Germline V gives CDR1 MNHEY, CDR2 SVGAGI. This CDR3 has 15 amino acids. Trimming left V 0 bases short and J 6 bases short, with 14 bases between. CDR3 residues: CASSYSQGSGQTQYF. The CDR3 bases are TGTGCCAGCAGTTACTCGCAGGGGTCGGGGCAGACCCAGTACTTC.

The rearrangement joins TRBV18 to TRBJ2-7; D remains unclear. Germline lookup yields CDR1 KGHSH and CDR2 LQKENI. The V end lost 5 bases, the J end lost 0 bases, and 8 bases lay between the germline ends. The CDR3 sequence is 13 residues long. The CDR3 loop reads CASSVSRSYEQYF. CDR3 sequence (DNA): TGTGCCAGCTCAGTCAGTCGCTCCTACGAGCAGTACTTC. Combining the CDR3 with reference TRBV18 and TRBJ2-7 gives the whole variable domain NAGVMQNPRHLVRRRGQEARLRCSPMKGHSHVYWYRQLPEEGLKFMVYLQKENIIDESGMPKERFSAEFPKEGPSILRIQQVVRGDSAAYFCASSVSRSYEQYFGPGTRLTVT.

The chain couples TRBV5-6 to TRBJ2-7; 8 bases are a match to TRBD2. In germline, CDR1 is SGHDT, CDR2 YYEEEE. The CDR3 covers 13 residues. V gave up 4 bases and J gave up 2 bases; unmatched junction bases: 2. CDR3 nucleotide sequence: TGTGCCAGCAGCCGTAGCGGGACCTACGAGCAGTACTTC. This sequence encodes CASSRSGTYEQYF.

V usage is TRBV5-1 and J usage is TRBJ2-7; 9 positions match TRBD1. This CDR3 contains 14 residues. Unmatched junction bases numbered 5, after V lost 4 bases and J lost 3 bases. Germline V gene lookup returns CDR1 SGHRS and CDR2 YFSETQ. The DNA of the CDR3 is TGCGCCAGCAGCCCCGGGACAGGGATCTACGAGCAGTACTTC. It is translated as CASSPGTGIYEQYF.

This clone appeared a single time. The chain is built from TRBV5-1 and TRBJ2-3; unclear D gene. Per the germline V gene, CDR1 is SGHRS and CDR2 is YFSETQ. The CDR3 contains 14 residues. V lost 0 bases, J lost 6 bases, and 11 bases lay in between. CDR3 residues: CASSLETTADTQYF. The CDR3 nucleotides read TGCGCCAGCAGCTTGGAAACAACAGCGGATACGCAGTATTTT.

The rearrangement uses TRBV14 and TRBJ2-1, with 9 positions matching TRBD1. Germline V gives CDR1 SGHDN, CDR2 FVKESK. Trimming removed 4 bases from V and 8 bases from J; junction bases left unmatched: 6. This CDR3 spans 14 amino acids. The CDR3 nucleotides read TGTGCCAGCAGCCCTTCGGACAGGGGAGATGAGCAGTTCTTC. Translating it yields CASSPSDRGDEQFF.